The 5 T cell receptor beta chains in this list originate from one sample, sequenced in a study of blood T cell repertoires in COVID-19. This table comes from immunoSEQ multiplex PCR, and its TCRdb copy is limited to in-frame clones, with some not included. The data show some 93,000 clones, roughly 90% seen once. Sequenced material: peripheral blood. The receptors were sampled from a woman of 80 years or more with acute or convalescent COVID-19.

The V and J genes are TRBV30 and TRBJ1-1, with 9 positions matching TRBD1. The CDR3 runs to 15 residues. Germline CDR1 is GTSNPN and CDR2 is SVGIG (reference sequence). The trim removed 3 bases at V and 3 bases at J, leaving 8 bases unmatched. CDR3 bases: TGTGCCTGGAGGGACGGACAGGGGTGGGACACTGAAGCTTTCTTT. The encoded protein is CAWRDGQGWDTEAFF.

The chain carries TRBV5-1 and TRBJ2-2, with TRBD2 matching over 13 bases. Trimming cost V 5 bases and J 3 bases; bases outside gene matches: 10. CDR3 size: 18 residues. Germline CDR1 and CDR2: SGHRS and YFSETQ. CDR3 DNA: TGCGCCAGCAGAACACCGACTAGCGGGGGGCCATACACCGGGGAGCTGTTTTTT. Translation: CASRTPTSGGPYTGELFF. Full variable domain (remainder filled in from reference TRBV5-1 and TRBJ2-2): KAGVTQTPRYLIKTRGQQVTLSCSPISGHRSVSWYQQTPGQGLQFLFEYFSETQRNKGNFPGRFSGRQFSNSRSEMNVSTLELGDSALYLCASRTPTSGGPYTGELFFGEGSRLTVL.

This chain uses TRBV6-5 with TRBJ2-7, with a possible D match to TRBD1 (6 bases). V lost 0 bases to trimming and J lost 0 bases, with 12 bases between them. Germline CDR1 reads MNHEY; CDR2 reads SVGAGI. The CDR3 is 16 amino acids. CDR3 protein: CASSYSTGPSSYEQYF. The CDR3 bases are TGTGCCAGCAGTTACTCGACAGGTCCGAGCTCCTACGAGCAGTACTTC.

The gene calls are TRBV4-1 and TRBJ2-1; 8 nucleotides match TRBD1. Germline CDR1 reads MGHRA; CDR2 reads YSYEKL. V gave up 4 bases and J gave up 0 bases; unmatched junction bases: 5. The length of the CDR3 is 16 residues. The CDR3: CASSRGQGSSYNEQFF. The DNA of the CDR3 is TGCGCCAGCAGCCGTGGACAGGGCAGCTCCTACAATGAGCAGTTCTTC.

This clone turned up a few times. The chain combines TRBV4-1 with TRBJ2-1; 8 nucleotides line up with TRBD1. The germline gives CDR1 MGHRA, CDR2 YSYEKL. CDR3 length: 15 amino acids. With 1 base clipped from V and 6 bases from J, the junction kept 5 bases outside the gene matches. CDR3 in amino acids: CASSQADRGRNEQFF. The DNA of the CDR3 is TGCGCCAGCAGCCAAGCCGACAGGGGTCGCAATGAGCAGTTCTTC.